The 16 T cell receptor beta chains in this list originate from one sample, sequenced in a study of OX40 agonist ivuxolimab in advanced cancers. Profiled with immunoSEQ multiplex PCR; TCRdb holds only in-frame clones, not every one. The sample yields around 54,000 clones, 94% seen once. The source was CD4+ or CD8+ T cells sorted from blood, collected in a trial of the OX40 agonist ivuxolimab. The receptors come from an adult with an advanced solid tumor such as melanoma, head and neck, liver or kidney cancer.

The V gene is TRBV7-9, the J gene TRBJ2-4; 7 nucleotides match TRBD2. Germline lookup yields CDR1 SEHNR and CDR2 FQNEAQ (reference sequence). The V and J ends lost 5 bases and 1 base, in that order; junction bases with no gene match: 5. The CDR3 spans 15 residues. CDR3 nucleotides: TGTGCCAGCAGCGTCGGGGGGAGGGCCAAAAACATTCAGTACTTC. Translating gives CASSVGGRAKNIQYF.

The chain joins TRBV29-1 to TRBJ1-2, with 10 bases lining up with TRBD1. Germline loops: CDR1 SQVTM, CDR2 ANQGSEA. CDR3 length equals 14 residues. Trimming cost V 6 bases and J 0 bases; bases outside gene matches: 4. The CDR3 bases are TGCAGCGTGGAGGGGACAGGGGCTAACTATGGCTACACCTTC. Amino acids: CSVEGTGANYGYTF.

V usage is TRBV19 and J usage is TRBJ2-1; TRBD2 matches 9 bases. With 4 bases clipped from V and 2 bases from J, the junction kept 3 bases outside the gene matches. The V gene's germline CDR1 is LNHDA and CDR2 SQIVND (reference sequence). The CDR3 length is 15 residues. The CDR3 is CASSNAGGPYNEQFF. CDR3 sequence (DNA): TGTGCCAGTAGTAACGCGGGAGGGCCCTACAATGAGCAGTTCTTC.

V usage is TRBV9 and J usage is TRBJ2-7; 10 positions agree with TRBD1. J gave up 0 bases and V 0 bases, and 6 bases lay outside the gene matches. This CDR3 contains 17 residues. Germline V CDR1 and CDR2: SGDLS, YYNGEE. In DNA form, the CDR3 reads TGTGCCAGCAGCGTAGGAGCGGGACAGGGGAGCTCCTACGAGCAGTACTTC. It translates to CASSVGAGQGSSYEQYF.

This sequence joins TRBV6-5 and TRBJ2-1; no firm D call. The CDR3 contains 15 residues. V lost 6 bases to trimming and J lost 0 bases, with 12 bases between them. The germline CDR1 and CDR2 sequences are MNHEY and SVGAGI. CDR3 DNA: TGTGCCAGCAGCCTCTCTACGAGCTCCTACAATGAGCAGTTCTTC. This gives the protein CASSLSTSSYNEQFF.

The chain links TRBV5-1 to TRBJ1-1; 8 nucleotides agree with TRBD1. Germline lookup yields CDR1 SGHRS and CDR2 YFSETQ. The CDR3 runs 15 residues. V dropped 4 bases and J dropped 2; count of bases not matched to a gene: 7. CDR3: CASSLRTGINTEAFF. CDR3 bases: TGCGCCAGCAGCCTAAGGACAGGGATAAACACTGAAGCTTTCTTT.

Remarks on this clone: Other DNA sequences in the same sample also yield this CDR3. The chain recombines TRBV27 with TRBJ2-7; D is unresolved. Germline CDR1 is MNHEY and CDR2 is SMNVEV (reference sequence). This CDR3 is 13 amino acids long. Between the trimmed V and J ends, which lost 0 bases and 0 bases, there was a span of 3 bases. The CDR3 nucleotides are TGTGCCAGCAGTTTATCGCCCTCCTACGAGCAGTACTTC. Its translation: CASSLSPSYEQYF.

This clone was observed once. This rearrangement joins TRBV5-6 to TRBJ2-6, with 9 nucleotides matching TRBD1. CDR3 length equals 16 residues. CDR1 is SGHDT and CDR2 is YYEEEE in the germline V gene. J was trimmed by 2 bases and V by 4 bases; bases with no gene match: 4. The CDR3 region is CASSTGQGTGANVLTF. The CDR3 DNA reads as TGTGCCAGCAGCACGGGACAGGGTACTGGGGCCAACGTCCTGACTTTC.

The genes are TRBV4-2 and TRBJ1-2, with 7 bases fitting TRBD1. V shed 4 bases and J 1 base; nucleotides not matched to a gene: 12. This CDR3 is built from 17 residues. Germline assignment: CDR1 LGHNA and CDR2 YNFKEQ. In DNA form, the CDR3 reads TGTGCCAGCAGCCCACAGACCGGGACAGCACTTAACTATGGCTACACCTTC. Protein: CASSPQTGTALNYGYTF.

The chain recombines TRBV28 with TRBJ1-1, with 7 bases identical to TRBD1. The V gene end was trimmed by 3 bases and the J gene end by 4 bases; junction bases not matched to a gene: 17. The CDR3 extends over 18 amino acids. Germline lookup yields CDR1 MDHEN and CDR2 SYDVKM. CDR3 sequence (DNA): TGTGCCAGCAGTTTTGATTTTTTTGGGATTTGGGACAGCACTGAAGCTTTCTTT. This sequence encodes CASSFDFFGIWDSTEAFF.

The rearrangement joins TRBV11-2 to TRBJ2-6; no reliable D call. From germline, CDR1 is SGHAT and CDR2 FQNNGV. The germline V and J ends were trimmed by 2 bases and 4 bases, with 9 bases remaining between them. The CDR3 runs to 15 residues. The CDR3 DNA sequence: TGTGCCAGCAGCTTACCGGTACAGGGGGCCAACGTCCTGACTTTC. It is translated as CASSLPVQGANVLTF.

The chain uses TRBV7-9 and TRBJ2-2; D may be TRBD1 (7 bases). Germline V lookup: CDR1 SEHNR, CDR2 FQNEAQ (reference sequence). CDR3 size: 12 residues. With 8 bases removed from V and 5 bases from J, the gap between germline ends came to 9 bases. The CDR3 nucleotides are TGTGCCAGCCCAGGGGGGACCGGGGAGCTGTTTTTT. Amino acid sequence: CASPGGTGELFF.

This chain joins TRBV30 and TRBJ1-2; D is unresolved. Germline V CDR1 and CDR2: GTSNPN, SVGIG (reference sequence). Between the trimmed V and J ends, which lost 0 bases and 8 bases, there was a span of 13 bases. CDR3 length: 13 amino acids. The CDR3 here is CAWSVQHRGGYTF. The CDR3, as DNA: TGTGCCTGGAGTGTACAACACAGAGGAGGCTACACCTTC. Based on the CDR3 plus reference TRBV30 and TRBJ1-2, the full variable domain is SQTIHQWPATLVQPVGSPLSLECTVEGTSNPNLYWYRQAAGRGLQLLFYSVGIGQISSEVPQNLSASRPQDRQFILSSKKLLLSDSGFYLCAWSVQHRGGYTFGSGTRLTVV.

The chain couples TRBV6-6 to TRBJ2-3; the match to TRBD2 covers 12 bases. The CDR3 sequence is 15 residues long. Germline V CDR1 and CDR2: MNHNY, SVGAGI (reference sequence). V dropped 2 bases and J dropped 10; count of bases not matched to a gene: 7. The CDR3 protein is CASSYGLAGGRAQYF. The CDR3 nucleotides read TGTGCCAGCAGTTACGGGCTAGCGGGAGGGCGAGCGCAGTATTTT.

This chain joins TRBV13 and TRBJ2-1; D unclear. The CDR3 loop spans 15 amino acids. V lost 1 base and J lost 3, with 10 bases in between. Looked up from germline, CDR1 is PRHDT and CDR2 is FYEKMQ (reference sequence). Here the CDR3 reads CASSLAGVDYNEQFF. CDR3 DNA: TGTGCCAGCAGCTTAGCGGGCGTGGACTACAATGAGCAGTTCTTC.

This chain uses TRBV6-5 with TRBJ2-1; 9 bases match TRBD2. Trimming took 4 bases from V and 7 from J; bases not matched to a gene: 2. CDR3 length: 13 amino acids. Germline CDR1 MNHEY, CDR2 SVGAGI. The CDR3 bases are TGTGCCAGCAGTTCAAGCGGGGGGAATGAGCAGTTCTTC. Its translation: CASSSSGGNEQFF.